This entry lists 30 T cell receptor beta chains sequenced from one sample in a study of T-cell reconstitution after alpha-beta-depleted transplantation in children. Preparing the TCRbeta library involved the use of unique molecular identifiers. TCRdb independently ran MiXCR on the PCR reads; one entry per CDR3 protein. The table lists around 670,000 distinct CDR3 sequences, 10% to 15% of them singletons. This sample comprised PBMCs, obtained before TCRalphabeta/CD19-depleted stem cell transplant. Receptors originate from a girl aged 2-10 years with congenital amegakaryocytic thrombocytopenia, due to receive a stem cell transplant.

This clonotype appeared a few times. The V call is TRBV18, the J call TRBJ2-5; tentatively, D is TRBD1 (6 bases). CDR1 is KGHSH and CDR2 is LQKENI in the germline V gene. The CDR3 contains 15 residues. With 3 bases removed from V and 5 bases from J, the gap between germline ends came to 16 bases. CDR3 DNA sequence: TGTGCCAGCTCACCTGAACAGGGAGCGAGTGAGACCCAGTACTTC. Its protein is CASSPEQGASETQYF.

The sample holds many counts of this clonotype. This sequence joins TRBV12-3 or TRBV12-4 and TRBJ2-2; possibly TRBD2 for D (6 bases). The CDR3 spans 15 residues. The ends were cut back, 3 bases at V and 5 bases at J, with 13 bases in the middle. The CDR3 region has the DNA TGTGCCAGCAGTTTGGGGGGAGCGGTAACCGGGGAGCTGTTTTTT. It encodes CASSLGGAVTGELFF.

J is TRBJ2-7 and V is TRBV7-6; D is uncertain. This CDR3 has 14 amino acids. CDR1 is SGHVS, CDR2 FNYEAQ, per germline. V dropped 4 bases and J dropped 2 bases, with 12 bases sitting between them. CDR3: CASSSLSDPYEQYF. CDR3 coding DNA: TGTGCCAGCAGCTCCTTAAGCGATCCCTACGAGCAGTACTTC.

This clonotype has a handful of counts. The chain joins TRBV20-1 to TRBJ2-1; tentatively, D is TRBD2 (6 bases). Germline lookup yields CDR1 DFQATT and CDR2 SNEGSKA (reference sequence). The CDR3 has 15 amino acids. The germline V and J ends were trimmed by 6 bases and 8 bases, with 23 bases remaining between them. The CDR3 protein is CSALGTLEGRDEQFF. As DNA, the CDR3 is TGCAGTGCCCTAGGGACTTTGGAAGGGCGCGATGAGCAGTTCTTC.

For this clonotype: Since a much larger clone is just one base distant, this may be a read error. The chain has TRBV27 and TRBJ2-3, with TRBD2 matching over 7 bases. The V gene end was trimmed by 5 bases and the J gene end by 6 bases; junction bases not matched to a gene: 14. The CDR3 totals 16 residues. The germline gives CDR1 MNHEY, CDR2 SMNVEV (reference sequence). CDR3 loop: CASSLLGVGGFDTQYF. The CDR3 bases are TGTGCCAGCAGTCTCCTCGGAGTGGGAGGGTTTGATACGCAGTATTTT.

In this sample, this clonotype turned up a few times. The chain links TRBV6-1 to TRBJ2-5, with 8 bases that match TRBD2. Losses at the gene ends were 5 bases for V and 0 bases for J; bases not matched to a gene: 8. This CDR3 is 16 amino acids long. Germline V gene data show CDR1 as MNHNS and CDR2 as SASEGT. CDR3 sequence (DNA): TGTGCCAGCAGTCCCAGCGGGAGAGCCGACCAAGAGACCCAGTACTTC. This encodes CASSPSGRADQETQYF.

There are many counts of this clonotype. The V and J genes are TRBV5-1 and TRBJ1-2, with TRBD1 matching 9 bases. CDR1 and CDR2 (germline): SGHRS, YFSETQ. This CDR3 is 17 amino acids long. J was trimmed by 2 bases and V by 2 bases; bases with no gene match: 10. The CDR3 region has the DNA TGCGCCAGCAGCTTTCTCTACAGGGGGCCAAAAAACTATGGCTACACCTTC. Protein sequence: CASSFLYRGPKNYGYTF. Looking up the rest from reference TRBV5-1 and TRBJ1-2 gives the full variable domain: KAGVTQTPRYLIKTRGQQVTLSCSPISGHRSVSWYQQTPGQGLQFLFEYFSETQRNKGNFPGRFSGRQFSNSRSEMNVSTLELGDSALYLCASSFLYRGPKNYGYTFGSGTRLTVV.

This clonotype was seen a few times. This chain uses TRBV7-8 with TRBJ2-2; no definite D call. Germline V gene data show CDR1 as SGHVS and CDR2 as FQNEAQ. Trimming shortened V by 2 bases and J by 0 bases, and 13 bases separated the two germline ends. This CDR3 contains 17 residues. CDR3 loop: CASSLRLSGANTGELFF. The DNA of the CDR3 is TGTGCCAGCAGCTTACGCCTAAGTGGGGCGAACACCGGGGAGCTGTTTTTT. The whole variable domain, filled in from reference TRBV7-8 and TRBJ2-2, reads GAGVSQSPRYKVAKRGQDVALRCDPISGHVSLFWYQQALGQGPEFLTYFQNEAQLDKSGLPSDRFFAERPEGSVSTLKIQRTQQEDSAVYLCASSLRLSGANTGELFFGEGSRLTVL.

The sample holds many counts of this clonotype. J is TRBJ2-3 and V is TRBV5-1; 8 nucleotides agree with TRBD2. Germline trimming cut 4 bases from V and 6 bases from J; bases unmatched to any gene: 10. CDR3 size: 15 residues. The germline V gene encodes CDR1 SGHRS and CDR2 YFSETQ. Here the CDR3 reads CASSITSGQVDTQYF. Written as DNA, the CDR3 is TGCGCCAGCAGCATAACTAGCGGCCAGGTGGATACGCAGTATTTT. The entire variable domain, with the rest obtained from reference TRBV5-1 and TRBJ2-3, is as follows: KAGVTQTPRYLIKTRGQQVTLSCSPISGHRSVSWYQQTPGQGLQFLFEYFSETQRNKGNFPGRFSGRQFSNSRSEMNVSTLELGDSALYLCASSITSGQVDTQYFGPGTRLTVL.

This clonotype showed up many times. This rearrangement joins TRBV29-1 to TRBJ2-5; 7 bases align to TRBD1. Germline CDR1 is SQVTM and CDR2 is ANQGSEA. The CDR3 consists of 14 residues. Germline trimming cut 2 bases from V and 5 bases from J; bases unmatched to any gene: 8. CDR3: CSVEPQGWMETQYF. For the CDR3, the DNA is TGCAGCGTTGAACCACAGGGGTGGATGGAGACCCAGTACTTC.

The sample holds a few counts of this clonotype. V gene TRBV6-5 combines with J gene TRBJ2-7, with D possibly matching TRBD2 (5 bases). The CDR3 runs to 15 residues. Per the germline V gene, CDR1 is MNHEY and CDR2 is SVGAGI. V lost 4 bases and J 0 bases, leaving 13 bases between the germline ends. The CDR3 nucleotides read TGTGCCAGCAGTTTCCACGGGGATCCCTCCTACGAGCAGTACTTC. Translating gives CASSFHGDPSYEQYF.

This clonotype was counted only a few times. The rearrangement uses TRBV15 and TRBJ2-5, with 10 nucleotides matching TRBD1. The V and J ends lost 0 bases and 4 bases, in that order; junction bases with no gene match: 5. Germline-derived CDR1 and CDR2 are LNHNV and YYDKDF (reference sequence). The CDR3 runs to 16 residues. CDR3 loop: CATSREGQGSSETQYF. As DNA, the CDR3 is TGTGCCACCAGCAGAGAGGGACAGGGGTCGTCAGAGACCCAGTACTTC.

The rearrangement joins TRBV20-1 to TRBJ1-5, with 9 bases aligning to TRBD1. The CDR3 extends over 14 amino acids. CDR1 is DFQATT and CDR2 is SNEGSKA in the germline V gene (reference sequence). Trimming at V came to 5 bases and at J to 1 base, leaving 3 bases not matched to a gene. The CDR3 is CSARTGASNQPQHF. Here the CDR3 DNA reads TGCAGTGCTCGGACAGGGGCGAGCAATCAGCCCCAGCATTTT.

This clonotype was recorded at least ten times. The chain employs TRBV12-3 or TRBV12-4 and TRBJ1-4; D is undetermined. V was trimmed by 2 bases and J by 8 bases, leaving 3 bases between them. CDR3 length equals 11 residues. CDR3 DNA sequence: TGTGCCAGCAGTTTAAGCGAAAAACTGTTTTTT. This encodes CASSLSEKLFF.

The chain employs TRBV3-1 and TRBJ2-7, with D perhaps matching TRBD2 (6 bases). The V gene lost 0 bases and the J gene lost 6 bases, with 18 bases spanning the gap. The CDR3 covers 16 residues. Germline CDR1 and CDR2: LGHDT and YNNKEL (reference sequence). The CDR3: CASSQETWTGVGEQYF. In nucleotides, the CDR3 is TGTGCCAGCAGCCAAGAAACCTGGACGGGAGTCGGCGAGCAGTACTTC.

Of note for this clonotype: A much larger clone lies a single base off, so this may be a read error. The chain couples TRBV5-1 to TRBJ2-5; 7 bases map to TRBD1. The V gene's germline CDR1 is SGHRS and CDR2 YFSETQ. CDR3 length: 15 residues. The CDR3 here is CACSLVSGGLETQYF. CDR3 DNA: TGCGCCTGCAGCTTGGTTTCAGGGGGATTGGAGACCCAGTACTTC.

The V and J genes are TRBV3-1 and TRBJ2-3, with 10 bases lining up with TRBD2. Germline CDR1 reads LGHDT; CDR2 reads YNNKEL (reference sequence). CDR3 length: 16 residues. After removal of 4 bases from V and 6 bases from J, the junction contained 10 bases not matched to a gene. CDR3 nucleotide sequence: TGTGCCAGCAGCCTCGCCAAGCGGGAGGGTCGGGATACGCAGTATTTT. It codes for CASSLAKREGRDTQYF.

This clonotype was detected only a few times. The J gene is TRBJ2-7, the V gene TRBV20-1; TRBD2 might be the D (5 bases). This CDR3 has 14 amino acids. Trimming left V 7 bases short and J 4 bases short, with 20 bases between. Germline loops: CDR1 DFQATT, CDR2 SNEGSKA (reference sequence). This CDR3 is CSGLSLREAYEQYF. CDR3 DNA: TGCAGTGGTTTGAGTCTGAGGGAAGCGTACGAGCAGTACTTC.

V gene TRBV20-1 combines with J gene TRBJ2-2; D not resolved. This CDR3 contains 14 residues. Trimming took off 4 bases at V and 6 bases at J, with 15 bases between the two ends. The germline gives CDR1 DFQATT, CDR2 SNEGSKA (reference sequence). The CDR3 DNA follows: TGCAGTGCTACACCCGAATCCCTGTCCGGGGAGCTGTTTTTT. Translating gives CSATPESLSGELFF.

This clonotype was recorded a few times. CDR3 residues: CASSQAGSNYEQYF. DNA for the CDR3: TGTGCCAGCAGCCAGGCAGGGTCCAACTACGAGCAGTACTTC. The chain has TRBV4-2 and TRBJ2-7, with a tentative D call TRBD1 (5 bases). Germline loops: CDR1 LGHNA, CDR2 YNFKEQ. V gave up 3 bases and J gave up 3 bases, with 12 bases separating them. The CDR3 length is 14 residues.

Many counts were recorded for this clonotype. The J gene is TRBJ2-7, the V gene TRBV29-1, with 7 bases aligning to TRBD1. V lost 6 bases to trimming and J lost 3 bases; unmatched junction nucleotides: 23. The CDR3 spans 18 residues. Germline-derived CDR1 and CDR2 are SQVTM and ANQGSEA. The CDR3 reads CSVKLRDSRSLVGYEQYF. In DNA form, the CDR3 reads TGCAGCGTGAAACTCCGGGACAGTAGATCTTTGGTCGGCTACGAGCAGTACTTC.

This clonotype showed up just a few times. CDR3 coding DNA: TGTGCCAGCAGCCCCCATGGGGGGGCCGGGAACACTGAAGCTTTCTTT. Residues: CASSPHGGAGNTEAFF. This sequence joins TRBV3-1 and TRBJ1-1; possible D gene TRBD1, 6 bases. CDR1 and CDR2 from the germline V gene are LGHDT and YNNKEL (reference sequence). The CDR3 extends over 16 amino acids. The ends were cut back, 4 bases at V and 1 base at J, with 16 bases in the middle.

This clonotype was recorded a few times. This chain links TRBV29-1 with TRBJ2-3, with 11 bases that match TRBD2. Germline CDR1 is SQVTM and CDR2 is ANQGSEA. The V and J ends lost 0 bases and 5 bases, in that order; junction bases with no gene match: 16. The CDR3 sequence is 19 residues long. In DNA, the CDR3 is TGCAGCGTTGAAGAGGTCGGTGTTAGCGGGAGGGCCTGGGGAGATACGCAGTATTTT. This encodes CSVEEVGVSGRAWGDTQYF.

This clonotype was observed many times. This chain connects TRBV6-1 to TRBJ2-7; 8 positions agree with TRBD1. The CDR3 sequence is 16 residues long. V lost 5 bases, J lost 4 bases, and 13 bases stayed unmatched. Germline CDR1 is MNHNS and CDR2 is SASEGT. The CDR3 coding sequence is TGTGCCAGCAGTAATTTCCGACAGGGGCCACCGTACGAGCAGTACTTC. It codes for CASSNFRQGPPYEQYF.

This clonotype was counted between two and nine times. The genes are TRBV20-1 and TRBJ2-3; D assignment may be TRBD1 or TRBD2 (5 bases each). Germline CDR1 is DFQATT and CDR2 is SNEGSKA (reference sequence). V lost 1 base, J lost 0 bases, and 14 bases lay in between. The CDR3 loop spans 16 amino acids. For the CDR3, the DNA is TGCAGTGCTAGAGGGGGGACCGCCGCTAGCACAGATACGCAGTATTTT. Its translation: CSARGGTAASTDTQYF.

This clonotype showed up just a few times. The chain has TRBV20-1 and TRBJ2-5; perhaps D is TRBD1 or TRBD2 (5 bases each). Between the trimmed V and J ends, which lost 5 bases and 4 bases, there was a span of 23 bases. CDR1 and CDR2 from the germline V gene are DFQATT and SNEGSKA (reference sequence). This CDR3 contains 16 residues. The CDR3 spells CSAHLPGYRNLETQYF. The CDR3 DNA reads TGCAGTGCTCACCTACCGGGATACAGGAATTTAGAGACCCAGTACTTC.

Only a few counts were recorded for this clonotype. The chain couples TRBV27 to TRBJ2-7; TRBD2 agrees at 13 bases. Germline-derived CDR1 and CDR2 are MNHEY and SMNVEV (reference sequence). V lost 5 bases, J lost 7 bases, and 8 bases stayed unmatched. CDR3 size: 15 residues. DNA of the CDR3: TGTGCCAGCAGTGTAGGACTAGCGGGAGCTCAAGAGCAGTACTTC. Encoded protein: CASSVGLAGAQEQYF.

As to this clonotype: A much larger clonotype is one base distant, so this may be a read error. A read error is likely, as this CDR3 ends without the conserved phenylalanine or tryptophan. CDR3 bases: TGTGCCAGCAGGGAGATAAGTGATCAGCCCCAGCATTAT. Translation: CASREISDQPQHY. This chain uses TRBV6-6 with TRBJ1-5; no clear D gene. The CDR3 totals 13 residues. Germline V gene lookup returns CDR1 MNHNY and CDR2 SVGAGI (reference sequence). V shed 6 bases and J shed 5 bases, with 11 bases lying between them.

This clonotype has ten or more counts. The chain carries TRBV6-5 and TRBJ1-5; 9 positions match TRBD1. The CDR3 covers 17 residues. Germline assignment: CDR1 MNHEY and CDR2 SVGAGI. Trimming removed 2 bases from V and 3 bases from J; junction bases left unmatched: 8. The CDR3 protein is CASSYPGQGKTNQPQHF. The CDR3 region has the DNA TGTGCCAGCAGTTACCCCGGACAGGGGAAGACCAATCAGCCCCAGCATTTT.

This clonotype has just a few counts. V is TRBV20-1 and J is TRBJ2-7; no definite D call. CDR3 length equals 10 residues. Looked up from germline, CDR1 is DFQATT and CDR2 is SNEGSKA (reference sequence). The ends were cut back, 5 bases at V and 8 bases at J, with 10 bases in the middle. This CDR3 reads CSAGSFKQYF. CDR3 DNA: TGCAGTGCTGGTAGTTTTAAGCAGTACTTC.